These 10 T cell receptor beta chains came from one sample sequenced in a study of T cell responses to AZD1222 COVID-19 vaccine listed by TCRdb under 2021. The library was obtained by the immunoSEQ multiplex PCR assay. In TCRdb, the immuneACCESS table is reduced to in-frame sequences with V and J assigned. These tables do not hold every clone; where another copy was compared, an unresolved V gene accounts for under half, and the others remain unexplained. Across this sample there are approximately 74,000 clones, with approximately 90% seen only once. Of the sample, about 2.5% is held by the ten largest clones. According to the study, the label for this sample's time point signals: baseline before first vaccination. The sequencing used peripheral blood, collected on day 0 of AZD1222 vaccination. The receptor set was obtained from an adult in good health.

This rearrangement joins TRBV30 to TRBJ2-2, with D possibly matching TRBD1 (5 bases). This CDR3 contains 14 residues. The V gene's germline CDR1 is GTSNPN and CDR2 SVGIG (reference sequence). Trimming stripped 2 bases from V and 3 bases from J, with 10 bases between. CDR3 sequence reads: CAWSSDSDTGELFF. The CDR3 region has the DNA TGTGCCTGGAGTTCCGACAGTGACACCGGGGAGCTGTTTTTT. The full variable domain, its missing parts supplied by reference TRBV30 and TRBJ2-2, is SQTIHQWPATLVQPVGSPLSLECTVEGTSNPNLYWYRQAAGRGLQLLFYSVGIGQISSEVPQNLSASRPQDRQFILSSKKLLLSDSGFYLCAWSSDSDTGELFFGEGSRLTVL.

This chain's CDR3 is CASSYSATTNEKLFF. For the CDR3, the DNA is TGTGCCAGCAGTTACTCGGCCACAACTAATGAAAAACTGTTTTTT. The chain couples TRBV6-6 to TRBJ1-4; D is uncertain. CDR3 size: 15 residues. The germline V gene encodes CDR1 MNHNY and CDR2 SVGAGI (reference sequence). V gave up 0 bases and J gave up 0 bases, with 5 bases separating them.

The V gene is TRBV6-5, the J gene TRBJ1-5, with D unclear. This CDR3 region has 15 residues. CDR1 is MNHEY, CDR2 SVGAGI, per germline. Trimming took 7 bases from V and 1 from J, leaving 14 bases between them. The CDR3 spells CASTERGSSNQPQHF. In DNA, the CDR3 is TGTGCCAGCACAGAGCGGGGATCGAGCAATCAGCCCCAGCATTTT.

This clone was picked up one time. The chain uses TRBV12-3 or TRBV12-4 and TRBJ2-1, with TRBD1 as a possible D gene (6 bases). Trimming shortened V by 7 bases and J by 9 bases, and 13 bases separated the two germline ends. The length of the CDR3 is 12 residues. CDR3 in amino acids: CASTPSRGEQFF. The CDR3 DNA follows: TGTGCCAGCACTCCTAGCAGGGGTGAGCAGTTCTTC.

This chain links TRBV3-1 (or the pseudogene TRBV3-2) with TRBJ1-4; D may be TRBD1 (5 bases). CDR3 size: 16 residues. Trimming left V 0 bases short and J 8 bases short, with 16 bases between. The germline gives CDR1 LGHDT, CDR2 YNNKEL (reference sequence). The CDR3 loop is CASSQDRSGAGEKLFF. CDR3 nucleotides: TGTGCCAGCAGCCAAGATCGTAGCGGGGCGGGGGAAAAACTGTTTTTT.

This chain joins TRBV27 and TRBJ2-7; 13 bases line up with TRBD2. CDR1 and CDR2 (germline): MNHEY, SMNVEV (reference sequence). Trimming at V came to 8 bases and at J to 9 bases, leaving 10 bases not matched to a gene. The CDR3 loop spans 14 amino acids. The CDR3 DNA reads TGTGCCAGCCGTTCCGGGACTAGCGGGACCGGGCAGTACTTC. This translates into CASRSGTSGTGQYF.

The rearrangement links TRBV24-1 to TRBJ2-5; no definite D call. The CDR3 spans 15 residues. The V gene's germline CDR1 is KGHDR and CDR2 SFDVKD. Between the trimmed V and J ends, which lost 4 bases and 3 bases, there was a span of 14 bases. CDR3 in amino acids: CATSDPSDGKETQYF. CDR3 DNA sequence: TGTGCCACCAGTGACCCCTCCGACGGAAAAGAGACCCAGTACTTC.

V and J are TRBV27 and TRBJ2-1, with D tentatively TRBD2 (7 bases). There are 14 residues in the CDR3. The V and J ends lost 3 bases and 7 bases respectively, with 13 bases between them. Per germline, CDR1 MNHEY and CDR2 SMNVEV (reference sequence). The CDR3 DNA reads as TGTGCCAGCAGTTTTCCGGGGGGCCCTAATGAGCAGTTCTTC. This gives the protein CASSFPGGPNEQFF.

The V and J genes are TRBV24-1 and TRBJ2-7, with TRBD1 matching over 11 bases. Per the germline V gene, CDR1 is KGHDR and CDR2 is SFDVKD. This CDR3 is 14 amino acids long. The V and J ends lost 10 bases and 3 bases, in that order; junction bases with no gene match: 7. The CDR3 DNA is TGTGCCACTTCTCCGGGGACAGGGGGCTACGAGCAGTACTTC. Translating gives CATSPGTGGYEQYF.

In DNA form, the CDR3 reads TGTGCCAGCAGCCAGGGCCTGGGCACTGAAGCTTTCTTT. It encodes CASSQGLGTEAFF. The J gene is TRBJ1-1, the V gene TRBV9; a weak D match, TRBD1 (5 bases). Germline lookup yields CDR1 SGDLS and CDR2 YYNGEE. V dropped 4 bases and J dropped 4 bases, with 11 bases sitting between them. This CDR3 spans 13 amino acids. Using reference TRBV9 and TRBJ1-1 for the parts outside the CDR3, the full variable domain is DSGVTQTPKHLITATGQRVTLRCSPRSGDLSVYWYQQSLDQGLQFLIQYYNGEERAKGNILERFSAQQFPDLHSELNLSSLELGDSALYFCASSQGLGTEAFFGQGTRLTVV.